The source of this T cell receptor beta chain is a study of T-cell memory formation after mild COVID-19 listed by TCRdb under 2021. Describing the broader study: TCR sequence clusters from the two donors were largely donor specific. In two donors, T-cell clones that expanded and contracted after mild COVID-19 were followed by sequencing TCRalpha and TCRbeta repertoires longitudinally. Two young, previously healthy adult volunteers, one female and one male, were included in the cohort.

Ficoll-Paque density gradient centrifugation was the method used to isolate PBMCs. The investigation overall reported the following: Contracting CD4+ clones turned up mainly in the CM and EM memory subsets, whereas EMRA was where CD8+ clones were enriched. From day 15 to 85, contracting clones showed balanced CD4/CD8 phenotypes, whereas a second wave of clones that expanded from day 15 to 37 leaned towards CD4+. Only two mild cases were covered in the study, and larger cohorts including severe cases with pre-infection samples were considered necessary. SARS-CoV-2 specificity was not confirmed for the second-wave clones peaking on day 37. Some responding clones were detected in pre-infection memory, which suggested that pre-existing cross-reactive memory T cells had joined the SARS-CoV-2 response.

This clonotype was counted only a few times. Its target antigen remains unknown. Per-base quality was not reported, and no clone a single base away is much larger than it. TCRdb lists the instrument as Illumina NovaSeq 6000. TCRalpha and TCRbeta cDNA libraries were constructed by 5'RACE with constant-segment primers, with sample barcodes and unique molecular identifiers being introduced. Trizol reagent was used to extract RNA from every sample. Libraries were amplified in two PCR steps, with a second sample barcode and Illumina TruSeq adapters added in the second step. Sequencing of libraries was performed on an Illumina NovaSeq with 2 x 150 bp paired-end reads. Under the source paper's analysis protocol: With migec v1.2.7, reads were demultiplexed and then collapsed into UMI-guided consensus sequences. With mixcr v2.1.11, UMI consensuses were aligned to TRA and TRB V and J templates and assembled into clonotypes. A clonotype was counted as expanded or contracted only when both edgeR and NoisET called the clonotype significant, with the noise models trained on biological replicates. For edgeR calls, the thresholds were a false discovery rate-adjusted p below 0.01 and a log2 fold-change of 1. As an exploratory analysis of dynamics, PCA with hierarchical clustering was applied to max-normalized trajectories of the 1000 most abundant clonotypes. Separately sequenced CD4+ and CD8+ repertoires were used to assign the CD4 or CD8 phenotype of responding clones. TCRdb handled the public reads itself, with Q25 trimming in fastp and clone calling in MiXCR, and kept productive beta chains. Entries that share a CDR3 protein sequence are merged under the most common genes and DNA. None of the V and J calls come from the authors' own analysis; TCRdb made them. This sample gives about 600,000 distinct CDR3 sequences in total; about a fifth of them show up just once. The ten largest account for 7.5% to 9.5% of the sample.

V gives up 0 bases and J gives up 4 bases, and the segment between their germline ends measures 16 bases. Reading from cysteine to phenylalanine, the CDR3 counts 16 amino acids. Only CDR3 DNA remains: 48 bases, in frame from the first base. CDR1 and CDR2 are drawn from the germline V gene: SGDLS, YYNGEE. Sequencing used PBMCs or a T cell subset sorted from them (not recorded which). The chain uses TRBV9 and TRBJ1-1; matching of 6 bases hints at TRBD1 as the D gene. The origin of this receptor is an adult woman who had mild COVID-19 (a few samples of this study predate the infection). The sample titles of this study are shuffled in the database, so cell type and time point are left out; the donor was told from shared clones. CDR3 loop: CASSVVQGGVGTEAFF. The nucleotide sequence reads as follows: TGTGCCAGCAGCGTAGTACAGGGTGGTGTGGGCACTGAAGCTTTCTTT.